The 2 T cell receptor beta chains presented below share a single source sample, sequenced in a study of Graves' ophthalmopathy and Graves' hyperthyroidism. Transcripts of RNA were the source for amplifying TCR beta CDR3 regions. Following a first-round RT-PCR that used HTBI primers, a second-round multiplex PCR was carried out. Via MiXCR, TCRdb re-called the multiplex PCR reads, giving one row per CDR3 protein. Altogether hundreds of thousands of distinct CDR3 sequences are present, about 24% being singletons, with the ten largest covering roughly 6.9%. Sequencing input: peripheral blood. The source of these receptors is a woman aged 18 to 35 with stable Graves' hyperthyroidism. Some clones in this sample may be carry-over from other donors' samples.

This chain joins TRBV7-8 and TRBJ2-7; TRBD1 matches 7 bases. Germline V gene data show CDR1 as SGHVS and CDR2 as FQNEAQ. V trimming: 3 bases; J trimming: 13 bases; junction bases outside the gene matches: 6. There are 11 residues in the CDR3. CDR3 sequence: CASSFGQVFYF. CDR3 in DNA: TGTGCCAGCAGCTTCGGACAGGTATTTTACTTC.

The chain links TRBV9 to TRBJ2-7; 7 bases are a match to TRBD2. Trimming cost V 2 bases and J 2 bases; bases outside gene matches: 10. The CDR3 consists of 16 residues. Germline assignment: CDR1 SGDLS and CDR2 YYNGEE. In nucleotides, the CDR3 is TGTGCCAGCAGCGTCGGTGGAGCGGGGCCTACCTACGAGCAGTACTTC. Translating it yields CASSVGGAGPTYEQYF. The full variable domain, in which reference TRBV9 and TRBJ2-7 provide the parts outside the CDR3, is DSGVTQTPKHLITATGQRVTLRCSPRSGDLSVYWYQQSLDQGLQFLIQYYNGEERAKGNILERFSAQQFPDLHSELNLSSLELGDSALYFCASSVGGAGPTYEQYFGPGTRLTVT.